This T cell receptor beta chain was documented in a study of T cell responses to AZD1222 COVID-19 vaccine. Study findings and constraints: The donor cohort was predominantly white British with a female majority, and clonal diversity may have been underestimated.

With respect to this clone: Its antigen is unknown.

Sequencing used immunoSEQ multiplex PCR; TCRdb keeps in-frame clones, though not all of them. The sample yields tens of thousands of clones, around 86% seen once. The CDR3 has 13 residues. Trimming took 5 bases from V and 1 from J, leaving 8 bases between them. Germline-derived CDR1 and CDR2 are KGHDR and SFDVKD. V gene TRBV24-1 combines with J gene TRBJ2-7, with D maybe TRBD2 (5 bases). The input for sequencing was peripheral blood, taken 28 days after the second AZD1222 dose. The TCR comes from an adult who received the AZD1222 COVID-19 vaccine. The CDR3 protein is CATSAAGSYEQYF. CDR3 in DNA: TGTGCCACCAGTGCCGCGGGTTCCTACGAGCAGTACTTC.